This T cell receptor (beta chain) is drawn from a study of vaccination and CD4 T cells after COVID-19. Whole-study context: Control cultures were supplied with a CEFX pool, an HIV-1 Nef pool, or no peptide at all.

Treatment in this sample: roughly ten-day PBMC culture with coronavirus spike peptide pools or control peptides (ViraFEST assay). Concerning this clonotype: The antigen remains unidentified.

The CDR3 sequence is 14 residues long. Deletions cut 2 bases from V and 3 bases from J, with 8 bases between. CDR1 SNHLY and CDR2 FYNNEI come from the germline V gene. Sequenced with the Oncomine TCR Beta short-read assay was DNA taken from cultured CD4+ T cells. MiXCR, run by TCRdb on the PCR reads, gives a single entry per CDR3 protein. The profile shows roughly 23,000 distinct CDR3 sequences, under 45% of them singletons. The TCR was taken from a human donor who received a COVID-19 vaccine. The chain employs TRBV2 and TRBJ2-1; D gene unclear. Sequenced material: CD4+ T cells from blood, cultured in vitro, taken before SARS-CoV-2 vaccination. The CDR3 sequence is CASSETYFYNEQFF. DNA of the CDR3: TGTGCCAGCAGTGAAACCTACTTCTACAATGAGCAGTTCTTC.